A single sample is the source of the 4 T cell receptor beta chains below, sequenced in a study of OX40 agonist ivuxolimab in advanced cancers. The table came from immunoSEQ multiplex PCR; TCRdb's copy has only in-frame clones and leaves some out. The sample lists tens of thousands of clones, approximately 83% occurring once. Here the sequenced sample was CD4+ or CD8+ T cells sorted from blood, taken in a trial of the OX40 agonist ivuxolimab. The receptors here all came from an adult with an advanced solid tumor such as melanoma, head and neck, liver or kidney cancer.

V usage is TRBV10-3 and J usage is TRBJ2-3, with D possibly matching TRBD2 (6 bases). Germline CDR1 and CDR2: ENHRY and SYGVKD. This CDR3 is built from 17 residues. The germline V and J ends were trimmed by 0 bases and 2 bases, with 15 bases remaining between them. In DNA form, the CDR3 reads TGTGCCATCAGTGAGTCGAACGCGGGGATACACACAGATACGCAGTATTTT. Translation gives CAISESNAGIHTDTQYF.

CDR3 sequence (DNA): TGTGCCAGCAGTTGGGTCGTCTACCAAGGAGGCTACACCTTC. Translating gives CASSWVVYQGGYTF. The genes are TRBV28 and TRBJ1-2; D unresolved. Germline V gene lookup returns CDR1 MDHEN and CDR2 SYDVKM. The CDR3 totals 14 residues. Trimming pared 4 bases from V and 8 bases from J, leaving 17 bases between.

The chain carries TRBV28 and TRBJ2-3; possible D gene TRBD2, 6 bases. V was shortened by 6 bases and J by 8 bases, with 24 bases between the two germline ends. CDR3 size: 16 residues. Germline V gene data show CDR1 as MDHEN and CDR2 as SYDVKM. The CDR3: CASSLPPSALRSTQYF. As DNA, the CDR3 is TGTGCCAGCAGCCTGCCCCCTAGCGCCCTGAGGAGTACGCAGTATTTT. Looking up the rest from reference TRBV28 and TRBJ2-3 gives the full variable domain: DVKVTQSSRYLVKRTGEKVFLECVQDMDHENMFWYRQDPGLGLRLIYFSYDVKMKEKGDIPEGYSVSREKKERFSLILESASTNQTSMYLCASSLPPSALRSTQYFGPGTRLTVL.

V is TRBV7-9 and J is TRBJ1-3; 8 nucleotides line up with TRBD1. The CDR3 extends over 16 amino acids. CDR1 is SEHNR and CDR2 is FQNEAQ in the germline V gene (reference sequence). The V gene end was trimmed by 4 bases and the J gene end by 3 bases; junction bases not matched to a gene: 8. The CDR3 sequence: CASSSGQGASGNTIYF. The DNA of the CDR3 is TGTGCCAGCAGCTCGGGGCAGGGGGCGAGTGGAAACACCATATATTTT.